This T cell receptor (beta chain) was recorded in a study of healthy donors' naive CD4 and CD8 T cells (dated by TCRdb to the mid-2010s). Looking at the study overall: Donors were chosen to span three age groups (20-25, 40-50 and 60-70 years, roughly 6 each), with mean age roughly 47 and half female. To check how TCR variation relates to lineage commitment, the researchers sequenced rearranged TCR alpha and beta chains taken from naive CD4+ and CD8+ T cells. For TCR alpha, a new primer set covering all functional IMGT alpha gene variants was designed, and the rest of the protocol matched the beta-chain workflow. Peripheral blood mononuclear cells were obtained from some 17 unrelated, healthy individuals. Donors were HLA-typed by sequencing at HLA-A, -B, -C, -DRB1, -DQB1 and -DPB1 using the SBTexcellerator protocol, an ABI3130xl analyzer and SBTengine software. The research as a whole found: Alpha and beta chains were sequenced in bulk and could not be paired, so combined chain effects were not evaluated. In both chains, CD4+ lineage was associated with a positively charged CDR3, and CD8+ lineage was associated with a negatively charged CDR3. Approximately 12% of the variance in CD4/CD8 propensity appeared to be explained jointly by V genes, J genes and CDR3 charge, in a largely additive manner. Bias between naive CD4+ and CD8+ cells was reportedly observed for most V and J gene segments, consistently across donors and independently of HLA genotype. The study did not directly address whether homeostatic proliferation of naive T cells might have biased the repertoire.

Sequencer: 454 GS FLX Titanium. A previously published linear amplification protocol was used to build the TCR libraries, starting from roughly 480 ng of total RNA. Sequencing was carried out on the Roche/454 Genome Sequencer using Titanium chemistry. The authors processed their data as follows. From five or six of the healthy donors, a total of roughly 80,000 rearranged TCR alpha transcripts were sequenced. Duplicate transcripts were removed, and each unique TCR clonotype was defined by its CDR3 junction following IMGT nomenclature. Logistic regression in R 2.13.0 modeled CD4 versus CD8 status as a function of V and J genes, with adjustment for donor effects and Bonferroni correction for multiple testing. TCRdb trimmed public reads at Q25 via fastp, called clones via MiXCR and kept in-frame beta chains. A single entry per CDR3 protein holds the most common genes and DNA from its merged rows. The V and J calls, along with clone size, are taken from TCRdb and not from the paper's own processing. For this sample the table gives about 200,000 distinct CDR3 sequences, of which about four fifths were detected only once. In total, the top ten clones hold more than 2% of the sample.

Cells with a CD4+CD8-CD45RO-CD45RA+ profile were isolated by FACS and defined as naive CD4+ T cells, and those with a CD8+CD4-CD45RA+CD27bright profile were defined as naive CD8+ T cells. Antibodies against CD4 (RPA-T4), CD8 (SK1), CD27 (O323), CD45RA (HI100) and CD45RO (UCHL1) were used for sorting. Unmatched junction bases come to 16, with V trimmed by 7 bases and J by 6 bases. The CDR3 runs 17 residues from the cysteine to the phenylalanine. Only the CDR3 portion is preserved as DNA: 51 bases, with reading frame beginning at the first base. CDR1 and CDR2, looked up from the germline V gene, are KGHDR and SFDVKD. Remarks on this clonotype: Its antigen remains undetermined. No much larger clone is present one base from it, and per-base qualities are unavailable.

This sequence uses TRBV24-1 and TRBJ2-1; TRBD2 agrees with 8 junctional bases. The clonotype originates from a pool of human donors in good health; the sample pools cells from several healthy donors. The sample comprised naive CD4+ and CD8+ T cells sorted from blood, pooled from several donors. The meaning of the sample's cell subset or site label: FACS-sorted naive CD4+ (CD45RO-CD45RA+) and naive CD8+ (CD45RA+CD27bright) T cells. The nucleotides are TGTGCCACCAGCCCAAGCTCAATCGGACTAGCAGGCAATGAGCAGTTCTTC. Its protein product is CATSPSSIGLAGNEQFF.